These T cell receptor beta chains were read from a single sample in a study of cytomegalovirus exposure and HLA in healthy donors. Assay used: immunoSEQ multiplex PCR; TCRdb lists only in-frame clones, some missing. The sample shows over 100,000 clones, 65% to 75% of them seen only once. The sequencing sample was made of PBMCs. All receptors derive from a man aged 25 to 40 in good health and CMV-seropositive. Each CDR3 is given with its conserved first and last residue. The D gene is left open where the match is weak. Expanded clones get a size class; other rows say once, few or many, or leave the size out.

>TRBV10-3|TRBD1|TRBJ2-3|-
CAISGTGTTDTQYF
TGTGCCATCAGTGGGACAGGGACGACAGATACGCAGTATTTT
>TRBV5-1|TRBD1|TRBJ1-2|-
CASSVGGQGEYGYTF
TGCGCCAGCAGCGTTGGGGGACAGGGGGAATATGGCTACACCTTC
>TRBV9|-|TRBJ2-1|-
CASSVGPINEQFF
TGTGCCAGCAGCGTAGGGCCGATCAATGAGCAGTTCTTC
>TRBV5-5|-|TRBJ1-5|-
CASSPGASGGNQPQHF
TGTGCCAGCAGCCCAGGGGCGAGTGGGGGCAATCAGCCCCAGCATTTT
>TRBV7-2|TRBD1|TRBJ2-3|-
CASSLGQGLVLDTQYF
TGTGCCAGCAGCTTAGGACAGGGGCTCGTTTTGGATACGCAGTATTTT
>TRBV29-1|TRBD2|TRBJ2-3|-
CSVYLAGGKTDTQYF
TGCAGCGTTTACCTAGCGGGGGGAAAAACAGATACGCAGTATTTT
>TRBV6-4|TRBD1|TRBJ1-5|-
CASRTGQGCNQPQHF
TGTGCCAGCAGGACCGGACAGGGTTGCAATCAGCCCCAGCATTTT
>TRBV5-4|TRBD1|TRBJ1-4|few
CASSPDREAEKLFF
TGTGCCAGCAGCCCGGACAGGGAGGCAGAAAAACTGTTTTTT
>TRBV7-6|-|TRBJ2-1|-
CASSLGSESQFF
TGTGCCAGCAGCTTAGGTTCTGAGTCGCAGTTCTTC
>TRBV19|TRBD1|TRBJ2-7|-
CASSIGSPGQGSGEQYF
TGTGCCAGTAGTATAGGGTCCCCGGGACAGGGGTCGGGTGAGCAGTACTTC